This TCR beta chain was sequenced during a study of shared clonotypes between healthy human individuals. Notes on this clone: Its antigen is unidentified.

Study outcomes and limitations: Among several donors, approximately 4.6% of naive CD4 clonotypes were found in common. The four-donor shared clonotypes exceeded non-shared clonotypes in generation probability, with non-shared ones scoring lower.

The authors divided CD4+ cells into CD45RA+ naive and CD45RA-negative memory subsets. Running of the assay took place at deep level. The data were produced by immunoSEQ multiplex PCR, yet TCRdb's version contains in-frame clones alone and is incomplete. The sample shows approximately 2,300,000 clones, 85% to 95% of them seen only once. Germline CDR1 is MNHNY and CDR2 is SVGAGI (reference sequence). This CDR3 contains 14 residues. V dropped 0 bases and J dropped 7 bases, with 13 bases sitting between them. The clonotype comes from a young man in good health. Some clones in this sample may be carry-over from other donors' samples. The gene calls are TRBV6-6 and TRBJ2-7; D is possibly TRBD1 (7 bases). Sequenced material: naive CD4+ T cells from PBMCs. Subset described: CD45RA+ positively selected. In DNA form, the CDR3 reads TGTGCCAGCAGTTACTCGGAGGGGGCGTATGAGCAGTACTTC. Translated: CASSYSEGAYEQYF.